This is a list of T cell receptor beta chains from one sample in a study of shared clonotypes between healthy human individuals. Some clones are missing from TCRdb's copy, which holds only in-frame ones; the method was immunoSEQ multiplex PCR. The table lists about 2 million clones, approximately 95% of them singletons. The sequenced sample was naive CD8+ T cells sorted from blood. The source of these receptors is a man aged 18-30 years in good health. Each CDR3 is given with its conserved first and last residue. The order of the fields is CDR3 length, D gene, V gene, CDR3 protein. The D gene is left open where the match is weak.

>16|NA|TRBV13
CASSRLMGQGAYEQYF
>16|NA|TRBV6-1
CASSEALRIDGQPQHF
>13|NA|TRBV6-6
CASRAQFNTEAFF
>15|NA|TRBV6-5
CASSYIRGVFDGYTF
>15|NA|TRBV7-7
CASSSGPTGANVLTF
>17|NA|TRBV7-9
CASSPGGGGVENQPQHF
>11|NA|TRBV6-1
CASSEAYEQYF
>17|TRBD1|TRBV2
CASSNVPGQGMNTEAFF
>13|NA|TRBV6-5
CAGSFFGTDTQYF
>13|TRBD1|TRBV9
CASAGGLNTEAFF
>14|NA|TRBV6-1
CASSEAGHGYGYTF
>14|NA|TRBV27
CASSLGRHNTEAFF
>14|NA|TRBV27
CASSLLGGKEKLFF
>14|NA|TRBV11-2
CASSRDAPYNEQFF
>13|NA|TRBV5-6
CASSFLETYEQYF
>14|TRBD2|TRBV27
CASSWTSGAYEQYF
>14|NA|TRBV5-6
CASSFETAQETQYF